These 13 T cell receptor beta chains were all obtained from the same sample, sequenced in a study of T cells in Graves' hyperthyroidism and ophthalmopathy. From RNA transcripts, TCR beta CDR3 regions were amplified. A first-round RT-PCR of the TCR CDR3 used the HTBI primer set. Via MiXCR, TCRdb re-called the multiplex PCR reads, giving one row per CDR3 protein. The repertoire holds approximately 520,000 distinct CDR3 sequences, with around a quarter as singletons. Source material: blood. Source of these receptors: a woman aged 30 to 39 with Graves' ophthalmopathy.

This clonotype was seen ten or more times. The chain employs TRBV20-1 and TRBJ1-2; D is uncertain. The CDR3 runs 12 residues. V shed 6 bases and J shed 8 bases, with 16 bases lying between them. CDR1 and CDR2 (germline): DFQATT, SNEGSKA (reference sequence). This CDR3 is CSAHRWVEGYTF. Here the CDR3 DNA reads TGCAGTGCCCACCGTTGGGTCGAGGGCTACACCTTC.

The chain combines TRBV2 with TRBJ1-6, with D maybe TRBD1 (6 bases). This CDR3 is built from 13 residues. In germline, CDR1 is SNHLY, CDR2 FYNNEI. The V gene lost 1 base and the J gene lost 12 bases, with 10 bases spanning the gap. The CDR3 here is CASSEGRGGPLHF. CDR3 nucleotides: TGTGCCAGCAGTGAAGGGAGGGGGGGACCCCTCCACTTT.

This clonotype came up many times. V and J are TRBV6-1 and TRBJ2-7; D unresolved. The germline gives CDR1 MNHNS, CDR2 SASEGT. This CDR3 is 11 amino acids long. Trimming stripped 5 bases from V and 12 bases from J, with 14 bases between. The DNA for the CDR3 is TGTGCCAGCAGTCCTCCCCGCCTTGTGTACTTC. It yields the protein CASSPPRLVYF.

The sample holds a few counts of this clonotype. The rearrangement uses TRBV10-2 and TRBJ2-2, with 7 bases fitting TRBD1. This CDR3 comprises 14 residues. Losses at the gene ends were 9 bases for V and 4 bases for J; bases not matched to a gene: 8. The V gene's germline CDR1 is WSHSY and CDR2 SAAADI. CDR3 amino acids: CASAGQASTGELFF. The CDR3 DNA reads TGCGCCAGTGCCGGACAGGCCAGCACCGGGGAGCTGTTTTTT.

This clonotype was seen at least ten times. The chain uses TRBV6-1 and TRBJ1-1; D might be TRBD1 (5 bases). The V gene's germline CDR1 is MNHNS and CDR2 SASEGT. V shed 10 bases and J shed 3 bases, with 15 bases lying between them. The CDR3 is made up of 13 amino acids. The CDR3 sequence is CATRLARDTEAFF. Written as DNA, the CDR3 is TGTGCCACCCGGCTCGCCAGGGACACTGAAGCTTTCTTT.

At least ten counts were recorded for this clonotype. The chain joins TRBV5-1 to TRBJ1-5, with 11 positions matching TRBD1. CDR1 SGHRS and CDR2 YFSETQ come from the germline V gene. The CDR3 totals 20 residues. After removal of 4 bases from V and 0 bases from J, the junction contained 15 bases not matched to a gene. The CDR3 loop is CASSLGADRGQGGSNQPQHF. CDR3 sequence (DNA): TGCGCCAGCAGCCTAGGCGCGGACAGGGGACAGGGGGGTAGCAATCAGCCCCAGCATTTT. Together with reference TRBV5-1 and TRBJ1-5, the CDR3 gives the full variable domain: KAGVTQTPRYLIKTRGQQVTLSCSPISGHRSVSWYQQTPGQGLQFLFEYFSETQRNKGNFPGRFSGRQFSNSRSEMNVSTLELGDSALYLCASSLGADRGQGGSNQPQHFGDGTRLSIL.

This clonotype was counted at least ten times. V gene TRBV6-1 combines with J gene TRBJ1-2; D not certain. CDR3 length: 15 residues. Trimming pared 0 bases from V and 0 bases from J, leaving 8 bases between. CDR1 is MNHNS, CDR2 SASEGT, per germline. CDR3: CASSEAAGTNYGYTF. CDR3 in DNA: TGTGCCAGCAGTGAAGCGGCCGGGACTAACTATGGCTACACCTTC.

The chain is built from TRBV4-1 and TRBJ1-5; D possibly corresponds to TRBD1 (6 bases). Germline assignment: CDR1 MGHRA and CDR2 YSYEKL. The CDR3 is made up of 17 amino acids. V dropped 4 bases and J dropped 7 bases, with 23 bases sitting between them. This chain's CDR3 is CASSPFPTGRRRQPQHF. CDR3 nucleotide sequence: TGCGCCAGCAGCCCTTTTCCCACAGGGAGGAGGAGGCAGCCCCAGCATTTT.

In this sample, this clonotype turned up many times. The chain links TRBV7-9 to TRBJ2-7; the D is unclear. Germline V gives CDR1 SEHNR, CDR2 FQNEAQ (reference sequence). The CDR3 runs 12 residues. The V end lost 4 bases, the J end lost 2 bases, and 6 bases lay between the germline ends. In DNA, the CDR3 is TGTGCCAGCAGCTCCGCGGCCTACGAGCAGTACTTC. It specifies CASSSAAYEQYF.

This clonotype was seen many times. This chain connects TRBV12-3 or TRBV12-4 to TRBJ1-3, with 8 bases fitting TRBD1. The CDR3 runs to 16 residues. The junction had 11 bases not matched to a gene; V was cut back by 6 bases and J by 4 bases. The CDR3 DNA reads as TGTGCCAGCAGGGGAAACCAGGGGGCGCCCGGAAACACCATATATTTT. Translated: CASRGNQGAPGNTIYF.

This clonotype was counted many times. The genes are TRBV7-3 and TRBJ1-2; weak D call: TRBD1 (5 bases). Trimming removed 2 bases at V and 2 bases at J, with 12 bases between. Germline-derived CDR1 and CDR2 are SGHTA and FQGTGA. This CDR3 has 15 amino acids. The DNA of the CDR3 is TGTGCCAGCAGCTTATCGGCCGGGACCAACTATGGCTACACCTTC. Translation: CASSLSAGTNYGYTF.

The CDR3 nucleotides read TGTGCCAGCAGCCCCGGACAGGGAGCCCAGGAGACCCAGTACTTC. It specifies CASSPGQGAQETQYF. The genes are TRBV7-2 and TRBJ2-5; 8 bases agree with TRBD1. Germline V gene sequence: CDR1 SGHTA, CDR2 FQGNSA. This CDR3 has 15 residues. Trimming took 5 bases from V and 5 from J; bases not matched to a gene: 10.

The chain employs TRBV28 and TRBJ1-2, with TRBD1 matching over 8 bases. Germline loops: CDR1 MDHEN, CDR2 SYDVKM. CDR3 length equals 14 residues. Germline trimming cut 6 bases from V and 5 bases from J; bases unmatched to any gene: 8. CDR3 amino acids: CASRATGVGYGYTF. DNA of the CDR3: TGTGCCAGCAGAGCGACAGGGGTAGGGTATGGCTACACCTTC.